This T cell receptor beta chain was retrieved from a study of CD8+CD57+ T cells in acquired aplastic anemia. The study's findings and limits: Patients showed no significant difference from controls in CD8+ Simpson's diversity. Between patients and controls, approximately 29 CD8+ CDR3 sequences were found in common. Among patients, total CD4+ and CD8+ pools exceeded CD8+CD57+ cells in diversity.

All patients picked for sequencing had shown, by flow cytometry, an expansion of CD8+CD57+ cells. CD8+CD57+ effector memory cells from about 15% of the 12 patients were also sequenced. CDR3 and TCR beta VDJ profiling relied on a genomic DNA template. TCRdb reprocessed the reads via MiXCR and lists one record per CDR3 protein. Here the sample spans about 21,000 distinct CDR3 sequences, 40% being singletons. This clonotype was found once. Its antigen is unknown. CDR1 is SNHLY and CDR2 is FYNNEI in the germline V gene. V was clipped by 1 base and J by 7 bases; unmatched bases: 0. The CDR3 length is 13 residues.

The V gene is TRBV2, the J gene TRBJ2-7; 11 bases are a match to TRBD2. The sequence was collected from a human donor with aplastic anemia. Sequenced material: CD8+CD57+ T cells sorted from PBMCs. Subset given: bead-enriched CD8+CD57+ effector memory T cells from SAA patients. The CDR3 DNA is TGTGCCAGCAGTGAAGGACTAGCGGGAGAGCAGTACTTC. Protein product: CASSEGLAGEQYF. Supplemented by reference TRBV2 and TRBJ2-7, the full variable domain reads EPEVTQTPSHQVTQMGQEVILRCVPISNHLYFYWYRQILGQKVEFLVSFYNNEISEKSEIFDDQFSVERPDGSNFTLKIRSTKLEDSAMYFCASSEGLAGEQYFGPGTRLTVT.